The entry that follows covers one T cell receptor beta chain sequence. The repertoire was sequenced with immunoSEQ multiplex PCR; TCRdb's copy has only in-frame clones and lacks some. There are around 2,000,000 clones in the sample; about 95% occur only once, and approximately 1.2% lies in the top ten. Looked up from germline, CDR1 is GTSNPN and CDR2 is SVGIG (reference sequence). The CDR3 has 17 residues. Trimming took 2 bases from V and 3 from J, leaving 17 bases between them. This specimen comes from a study of shared clonotypes between healthy human individuals. Only CD45RO-negative cells positively selected for CCR7 counted as naive CD8 cells, so terminally differentiated effector memory CD45RA+ cells were excluded.

The chain links TRBV30 to TRBJ1-6, with D tentatively TRBD1 (5 bases). The material sequenced was naive CD8+ T cells sorted from blood. The sequence was obtained from a young man in good health. CDR3 sequence: CAWSPPPGPNYNSPLHF. DNA of the CDR3: TGTGCCTGGAGTCCCCCCCCGGGACCCAACTATAATTCACCCCTCCACTTT. Complete variable domain (other parts from reference TRBV30 and TRBJ1-6): SQTIHQWPATLVQPVGSPLSLECTVEGTSNPNLYWYRQAAGRGLQLLFYSVGIGQISSEVPQNLSASRPQDRQFILSSKKLLLSDSGFYLCAWSPPPGPNYNSPLHFGNGTRLTVT.